A single sample gave rise to the 2 T cell receptor beta chains below, sequenced in a study of tumor and adjacent non-tumor tissue in lung cancer. This sample's RNA came from whole unsorted tissue. The normal lung tissue was taken more than 3 cm from the tumor edge. A modified ARM-PCR protocol with three rounds of nested PCR amplified TCRbeta. TCRdb reprocessed the multiplex PCR reads with MiXCR, giving one entry per CDR3 protein. The table has under 75,000 distinct CDR3 sequences, nearly 70% seen once. The sequenced sample was distant non-tumor lung tissue. These receptors all come from a woman in her 50s with non-small cell lung cancer.

This clonotype has ten or more counts. The V gene is TRBV12-3 or TRBV12-4, the J gene TRBJ2-4; 9 bases are a match to TRBD2. V shed 1 base, J shed 10 bases, and the junction held 2 bases outside the gene matches. This CDR3 is built from 13 residues. In DNA form, the CDR3 reads TGTGCCAGCAGTTTAGGTAGCGGGGGTATTCAGTACTTC. It translates to CASSLGSGGIQYF.

The chain couples TRBV29-1 to TRBJ2-5; the D is unclear. There are 16 residues in the CDR3. Per germline, CDR1 SQVTM and CDR2 ANQGSEA. Trimming took off 7 bases at V and 5 bases at J, with 26 bases between the two ends. This chain's CDR3 is CSAAVNNGRAVETQYF. The CDR3 bases are TGCAGCGCTGCGGTCAATAACGGAAGGGCTGTGGAGACCCAGTACTTC.